These 10 T cell receptor beta chains were sequenced from one sample in a study of cytomegalovirus exposure and HLA in healthy donors. 13 Jbeta primers and 60 Vbeta primers were used for the PCR. The data were produced by immunoSEQ multiplex PCR, yet TCRdb's version contains in-frame clones alone and is incomplete. The data hold some 98,000 clones, with roughly 77% observed a single time. The specimen was PBMCs. The receptors originated from a man aged 35 to 55 in good health and CMV-seronegative.

The rearrangement joins TRBV2 to TRBJ1-4; D ambiguous. V lost 4 bases to trimming and J lost 8 bases, with 14 bases between them. The CDR3 extends over 14 amino acids. Germline values: CDR1 SNHLY, CDR2 FYNNEI. CDR3 sequence (DNA): TGTGCCAGCAGTGGTTACGAGAACTGGGAAAAACTGTTTTTT. Its protein is CASSGYENWEKLFF.

The genes are TRBV19 and TRBJ1-5, with 7 nucleotides matching TRBD1. The trim removed 5 bases at V and 2 bases at J, leaving 18 bases unmatched. CDR3 length: 19 residues. The germline V gene has CDR1 LNHDA and CDR2 SQIVND (reference sequence). In nucleotides, the CDR3 is TGTGCCAGTAGTGTAAGCTTTAACCGACAGGGAGGCGGCAATCAGCCCCAGCATTTT. Amino acid sequence: CASSVSFNRQGGGNQPQHF.

The chain recombines TRBV27 with TRBJ2-3; TRBD2 agrees at 12 bases. Germline CDR1 reads MNHEY; CDR2 reads SMNVEV (reference sequence). The CDR3 runs to 15 residues. V dropped 6 bases and J dropped 3; count of bases not matched to a gene: 4. The CDR3 nucleotides are TGTGCCAGCAGGTCTAGCGGGGGGGTAACAGATACGCAGTATTTT. Its protein is CASRSSGGVTDTQYF.

The rearrangement joins TRBV28 to TRBJ1-3; TRBD1 matches 7 bases. Germline V gene data show CDR1 as MDHEN and CDR2 as SYDVKM. CDR3 length equals 13 residues. V trimming: 8 bases; J trimming: 9 bases; junction bases outside the gene matches: 10. The CDR3 DNA sequence: TGTGCCAGCTGCGACAGGGCAATGACCACCATATATTTT. Translated, it gives CASCDRAMTTIYF.

This clone showed up just a few times. The V and J genes are TRBV29-1 and TRBJ1-5; D call uncertain. Germline V CDR1 and CDR2: SQVTM, ANQGSEA. The CDR3 sequence is 14 residues long. Trimming cost V 4 bases and J 4 bases, with 14 bases left between them. The CDR3 loop reads CSVALGSGNQPQHF. The CDR3 region has the DNA TGCAGCGTTGCTCTGGGTTCGGGGAATCAGCCCCAGCATTTT.

The gene calls are TRBV10-1 and TRBJ2-1; 10 nucleotides line up with TRBD2. Trimming took 10 bases from V and 8 from J; bases not matched to a gene: 11. Germline CDR1 and CDR2: WNHNN and SYGVQD (reference sequence). CDR3 length equals 14 residues. CDR3 bases: TGCGCCACCATGCCGGGACTAGCGTTCCATGAGCAGTTCTTC. Encoded protein: CATMPGLAFHEQFF.

This sequence joins TRBV7-8 and TRBJ1-5, with TRBD1 matching 10 bases. There are 14 residues in the CDR3. CDR1 and CDR2 (germline): SGHVS, FQNEAQ. Germline trimming cut 3 bases from V and 5 bases from J; bases unmatched to any gene: 1. For the CDR3, the DNA is TGTGCCAGCAGCTTTGGGACAGGGGATCAGCCCCAGCATTTT. This translates into CASSFGTGDQPQHF.

This clone was seen only a few times. The CDR3, as DNA: TGTGCCACCAGCAGGACAGGGGGCGGCGAGCAGTACTTC. This translates into CATSRTGGGEQYF. J is TRBJ2-7 and V is TRBV15, with 10 nucleotides matching TRBD1. The CDR3 length is 13 residues. Losses at the gene ends were 3 bases for V and 6 bases for J; bases not matched to a gene: 2. Germline assignment: CDR1 LNHNV and CDR2 YYDKDF (reference sequence). The complete variable domain, with remaining parts taken from reference TRBV15 and TRBJ2-7, reads DAMVIQNPRYQVTQFGKPVTLSCSQTLNHNVMYWYQQKSSQAPKLLFHYYDKDFNNEADTPDNFQSRRPNTSFCFLDIRSPGLGDTAMYLCATSRTGGGEQYFGPGTRLTVT.

CDR3 sequence reads: CASSPGTVWREQYF. The CDR3, as DNA: TGTGCCAGCAGCCCTGGGACAGTCTGGAGAGAGCAGTACTTC. The gene calls are TRBV7-6 and TRBJ2-7; 7 nucleotides line up with TRBD1. The germline CDR1 and CDR2 sequences are SGHVS and FNYEAQ. This CDR3 is 14 amino acids long. Trimming removed 5 bases from V and 7 bases from J; junction bases left unmatched: 11.

The chain joins TRBV13 to TRBJ2-3; TRBD2 agrees at 10 bases. CDR1 and CDR2 from the germline V gene are PRHDT and FYEKMQ (reference sequence). Germline trimming cut 3 bases from V and 2 bases from J; bases unmatched to any gene: 11. The CDR3 sequence is 18 residues long. The CDR3 DNA sequence: TGTGCCAGCAGCTTCATTTCCGGGACTAGCGTATCCACAGATACGCAGTATTTT. It encodes CASSFISGTSVSTDTQYF.